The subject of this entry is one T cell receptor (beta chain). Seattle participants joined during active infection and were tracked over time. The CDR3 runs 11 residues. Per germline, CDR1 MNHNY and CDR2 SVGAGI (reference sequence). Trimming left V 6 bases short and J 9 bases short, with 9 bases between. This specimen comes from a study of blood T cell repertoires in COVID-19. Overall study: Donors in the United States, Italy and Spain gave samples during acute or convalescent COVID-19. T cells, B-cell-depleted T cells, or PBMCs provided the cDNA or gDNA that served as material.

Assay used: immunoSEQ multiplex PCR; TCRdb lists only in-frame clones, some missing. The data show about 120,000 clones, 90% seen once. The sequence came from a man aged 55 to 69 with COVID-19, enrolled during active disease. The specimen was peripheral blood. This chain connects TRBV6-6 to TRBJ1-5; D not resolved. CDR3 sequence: CASRSSGPQHF. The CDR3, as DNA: TGTGCCAGCAGATCCTCGGGGCCCCAGCATTTT.